These 21 T cell receptor beta chains were all obtained from the same sample, sequenced in a study of post-analysis software for immune sequencing data. Study conclusions and caveats: Patients had higher frequencies than controls of roughly 5 TRBV segments, including TRBV5-6, TRBV5-1 and TRBV20-1.

Unique molecular identifiers were built into the TCR beta cDNA libraries. TCRdb re-called the PCR reads with MiXCR, one entry per CDR3 protein. This sample has some 240,000 distinct CDR3 sequences; 36% occur once, and the top ten carry approximately 4.6%. No antigen has been identified for these receptors. The specimen sequenced was blood. All receptors come from a girl aged 10 to 17 with multiple sclerosis.

This clonotype was detected ten times or more. J is TRBJ2-1 and V is TRBV5-1; 12 bases match TRBD2. V gave up 2 bases and J gave up 3 bases; unmatched junction bases: 3. This CDR3 region has 16 residues. From germline, CDR1 is SGHRS and CDR2 YFSETQ. CDR3 DNA sequence: TGCGCCAGCAGCTTCCTAGCGGGGGGGAACTACAATGAGCAGTTCTTC. It encodes CASSFLAGGNYNEQFF.

This clonotype appeared many times. The V gene is TRBV5-6, the J gene TRBJ2-3, with 11 bases that match TRBD2. The trim removed 0 bases at V and 2 bases at J, leaving 5 bases unmatched. Per the germline V gene, CDR1 is SGHDT and CDR2 is YYEEEE. This CDR3 contains 17 residues. The CDR3 DNA sequence: TGTGCCAGCAGCTTGGAACTAGCGGGAGACTCCACAGATACGCAGTATTTT. Its translation: CASSLELAGDSTDTQYF.

Remarks on this clonotype: This may arise from a read error, as a much more abundant clone is one base away. The rearrangement joins TRBV4-1 to TRBJ1-2, with TRBD1 as a possible D gene (6 bases). This CDR3 has 14 residues. CDR1 MGHRA and CDR2 YSYEKL come from the germline V gene. In DNA form, the CDR3 reads TGCGTCAGCAGCCAAGGGGGGGATGCCTATGGCTACACCTTC. Encoded protein: CVSSQGGDAYGYTF.

In this sample, this clonotype turned up many times. The rearrangement uses TRBV4-2 and TRBJ2-3, with TRBD2 matching 8 bases. The CDR3 runs 16 residues. Losses at the gene ends were 3 bases for V and 4 bases for J; bases not matched to a gene: 9. Germline V gene lookup returns CDR1 LGHNA and CDR2 YNFKEQ. CDR3 DNA: TGTGCCAGCAGCCAGCCACGGGGGGGCCGCGCAGATACGCAGTATTTT. It specifies CASSQPRGGRADTQYF.

A note on this clonotype: A single base separates this from a much larger clone, so it may be a read error. V is TRBV20-1 and J is TRBJ1-2; a weak D match, TRBD1 (5 bases). Germline V gives CDR1 DFQATT, CDR2 SNEGSKA (reference sequence). The CDR3 has 18 residues. The CDR3 DNA reads TGCAGTGTTAGAGCCCCAGTGGGCAGGGAGGCCCCTAACTATGGCTACACCTTC. Translation gives CSVRAPVGREAPNYGYTF.

To note about this clonotype: Being one base from a much bigger clone, this may be a read error. J is TRBJ1-4 and V is TRBV7-9, with a possible D match to TRBD1 (5 bases). Germline lookup yields CDR1 SEHNR and CDR2 FQNEAQ (reference sequence). The CDR3 loop spans 16 amino acids. The CDR3 sequence: CASGLALRGRMEKLFF. The CDR3 coding sequence is TGTGCCAGCGGCTTAGCCTTACGGGGGAGGATGGAAAAACTGTTTTTT.

This clonotype was recorded many times. As DNA, the CDR3 is TGTGCCAGCAGCCCCCTATCAATAGTGCAGGGTCCAATTCAGTACTTC. Translated: CASSPLSIVQGPIQYF. The chain links TRBV12-3 or TRBV12-4 to TRBJ2-4; tentative D call: TRBD1 (5 bases). V was cut by 6 bases and J by 10 bases, with 25 bases left in between. The length of the CDR3 is 16 residues.

As regards this clonotype: A much larger clone differs from this one at a single base, so this may be a read error. The chain recombines TRBV12-3 or TRBV12-4 with TRBJ1-2; tentatively, D is TRBD1 (6 bases). The CDR3 extends over 16 amino acids. V was pared by 5 bases and J by 4 bases, with 20 bases between. The CDR3 sequence: CASSPLSTGGAYGYTF. The CDR3 DNA reads TGTGCCAGCAGTCCTCTCTCGACGGGGGGGGCCTATGGCTACACCTTC.

The chain uses TRBV20-1 and TRBJ2-4; D is unclear. The J call is doubtful: the DNA matches TRBJ2-7 better. The CDR3 consists of 13 residues. Germline CDR1 reads DFQATT; CDR2 reads SNEGSKA (reference sequence). The CDR3 nucleotides are TGCAGTGCTAGTTGGGCCGGTACCTACGAGCAGTACTTC. Translation: CSASWAGTYEQYF.

The chain couples TRBV29-1 to TRBJ2-2; D not certain. The germline V gene encodes CDR1 SQVTM and CDR2 ANQGSEA. The CDR3 covers 14 residues. Trimming pared 3 bases from V and 4 bases from J, leaving 12 bases between. In DNA form, the CDR3 reads TGCAGCGTTGATACCGGGTACGGCACCGGGGAGCTGTTTTTT. It is translated as CSVDTGYGTGELFF.

This clonotype has a count of ten or more. This rearrangement joins TRBV20-1 to TRBJ1-2; D may be TRBD1 (6 bases). Germline CDR1 DFQATT, CDR2 SNEGSKA (reference sequence). The CDR3 is made up of 13 amino acids. Trimming took 5 bases from V and 4 from J, leaving 14 bases between them. CDR3 nucleotide sequence: TGCAGTGCTGTTGGACAGCTTTCCTATGGCTACACCTTC. Protein product: CSAVGQLSYGYTF.

The V call is TRBV12-3 or TRBV12-4, the J call TRBJ2-3; D is ambiguous. V lost 4 bases, J lost 4 bases, and 6 bases lay in between. This CDR3 comprises 12 residues. The CDR3 DNA sequence: TGTGCCAGCAGTTCCTCCGCAGATACGCAGTATTTT. Amino acid sequence: CASSSSADTQYF.

This clonotype was counted at least ten times. The chain recombines TRBV7-2 with TRBJ1-1; 7 nucleotides agree with TRBD1. CDR3 length: 14 amino acids. Germline V lookup: CDR1 SGHTA, CDR2 FQGNSA. The trim removed 2 bases at V and 5 bases at J, leaving 5 bases unmatched. CDR3 amino acids: CASSLTRDSTEAFF. The CDR3 region has the DNA TGTGCCAGCAGCTTAACCCGGGACAGTACTGAAGCTTTCTTT. Variable domain in full (rest from reference TRBV7-2 and TRBJ1-1): GAGVSQSPSNKVTEKGKDVELRCDPISGHTALYWYRQSLGQGLEFLIYFQGNSAPDKSGLPSDRFSAERTGGSVSTLTIQRTQQEDSAVYLCASSLTRDSTEAFFGQGTRLTVV.

This clonotype was seen many times. J is TRBJ1-5 and V is TRBV3-1; D is undetermined. The germline V and J ends were trimmed by 1 base and 0 bases, with 10 bases remaining between them. The germline V gene has CDR1 LGHDT and CDR2 YNNKEL (reference sequence). The CDR3 extends over 16 amino acids. CDR3 in DNA: TGTGCCAGCAGCCAAGTCGGCGGAACTAGCAATCAGCCCCAGCATTTT. Its protein is CASSQVGGTSNQPQHF.

The J gene is TRBJ2-5, the V gene TRBV6-1; D gene uncertain. The CDR3 covers 13 residues. With 3 bases removed from V and 3 bases from J, the gap between germline ends came to 8 bases. Germline V gene data show CDR1 as MNHNS and CDR2 as SASEGT. CDR3 protein: CASSDYPKETQYF. Here the CDR3 DNA reads TGTGCCAGCAGTGACTATCCCAAAGAGACCCAGTACTTC.

As DNA, the CDR3 is TGTGCCACCAGCAGAGATGGGCAGGCCCCAAGAAAACTGTTTTTT. Translation: CATSRDGQAPRKLFF. The V and J genes are TRBV15 and TRBJ1-4, with D uncertain. In germline, CDR1 is LNHNV, CDR2 YYDKDF (reference sequence). The ends were cut back, 0 bases at V and 10 bases at J, with 15 bases in the middle. The CDR3 is 15 amino acids. Full variable domain (remainder filled in from reference TRBV15 and TRBJ1-4): DAMVIQNPRYQVTQFGKPVTLSCSQTLNHNVMYWYQQKSSQAPKLLFHYYDKDFNNEADTPDNFQSRRPNTSFCFLDIRSPGLGDTAMYLCATSRDGQAPRKLFFGSGTQLSVL.

This clonotype was picked up a small number of times. This rearrangement joins TRBV28 to TRBJ2-5; D could derive from TRBD1 or TRBD2 (5 bases each). Germline lookup yields CDR1 MDHEN and CDR2 SYDVKM. This CDR3 contains 13 residues. The germline V and J ends were trimmed by 5 bases and 11 bases, with 18 bases remaining between them. The CDR3: CASSITGLGEQYF. The CDR3 bases are TGTGCCAGCAGTATTACAGGATTGGGGGAGCAGTACTTC.

Details on this clonotype: This may come from a read error, since a much larger clone is one base off. The V gene is TRBV7-2, the J gene TRBJ2-1; TRBD2 is a possible D gene (6 bases). The J call may be incorrect, as the DNA end agrees better with TRBJ2-7. CDR3 length: 16 amino acids. The germline gives CDR1 SGHTA, CDR2 FQGNSA. The CDR3 reads CASSLKRASSYNEQYF. CDR3 coding DNA: TGTGCCAGCAGCTTAAAGCGGGCGAGCTCCTACAATGAGCAGTACTTC.

This clonotype has at least ten counts. The chain is built from TRBV15 and TRBJ2-5, with D perhaps matching TRBD2 (7 bases). The CDR3 covers 15 residues. V was clipped by 2 bases and J by 1 base, with 11 bases between them. Per germline, CDR1 LNHNV and CDR2 YYDKDF (reference sequence). CDR3 sequence: CATSRRGGGQETQYF. The CDR3 bases are TGTGCCACCAGCAGAAGGGGAGGGGGCCAAGAGACCCAGTACTTC.

The genes are TRBV20-1 and TRBJ2-7; 14 nucleotides align to TRBD2. The length of the CDR3 is 16 residues. The ends lost 0 bases at V and 7 bases at J; junction bases unmatched: 8. Germline V CDR1 and CDR2: DFQATT, SNEGSKA (reference sequence). The CDR3 DNA reads TGCAGTGCTAGAGATCTGGGACTAGCGGGAGAGTATGAGCAGTACTTC. It translates to CSARDLGLAGEYEQYF.

With regard to this clonotype: This could be a read error, since a much larger clone is one nucleotide away. The chain couples TRBV28 to TRBJ2-3; D remains unclear. This CDR3 comprises 14 residues. Between the trimmed V and J ends, which lost 1 base and 6 bases, there was a span of 11 bases. Germline CDR1 reads MDHEN; CDR2 reads SYDVKM. The CDR3 coding sequence is TGTGCCAGCAGTTTATTCATGGGATCGGATACGCAGTATTTT. This encodes CASSLFMGSDTQYF.